Listed below are T cell receptor beta chains from one sample, sequenced in a study of shared clonotypes between healthy human individuals. The assay was immunoSEQ multiplex PCR, and TCRdb's table has in-frame clones only and misses some. Of about 2.2 million clones in the sample, just under 95% were seen once. The source material was naive CD8+ T cells from PBMCs. The receptors were gathered from a young man in good health. Some clones in this sample may be carry-over from other donors' samples. Each CDR3 is given with its conserved first and last residue. The D gene is left open where the match is weak. For some rows the clone size is stated as once, few or many, or as a class when expanded; others skip it.

j_call: TRBJ1-1
v_call: TRBV14
clone_size: NA
d_call: NA
cdr3_nt: TGTGCCAGCAGCCACGAGGCAGGGTGGGCTTTCTTT
cdr3_aa: CASSHEAGWAFF

j_call: TRBJ2-1
v_call: TRBV4-1
clone_size: NA
d_call: TRBD2
cdr3_nt: TGCGCCAGCAGCCAAGGGGGTAAGCGGGGTTATGAGCAGTTCTTC
cdr3_aa: CASSQGGKRGYEQFF

j_call: TRBJ2-1
v_call: TRBV7-9
clone_size: NA
d_call: NA
cdr3_nt: TGTGCCAGCAGCCCCGGCGCGGGGAGCTCCTACAATGAGCAGTTCTTC
cdr3_aa: CASSPGAGSSYNEQFF

j_call: TRBJ1-2
v_call: TRBV7-9
clone_size: NA
d_call: TRBD1
cdr3_nt: TGTGCCAGCAGCTTAGATAAGGGACAGGGGGACAACTATGGCTACACCTTC
cdr3_aa: CASSLDKGQGDNYGYTF

j_call: TRBJ2-7
v_call: TRBV27
clone_size: NA
d_call: TRBD1
cdr3_nt: TGTGCCAGCAAAGGGGGCGCCGTGATGGAGCAGTACTTC
cdr3_aa: CASKGGAVMEQYF

j_call: TRBJ2-2
v_call: TRBV21-1
clone_size: few
d_call: NA
cdr3_nt: TGTGCCAGCAGCCCCCGCGAAAGGAAGAACACCGGGGAGCTGTTTTTT
cdr3_aa: CASSPRERKNTGELFF

j_call: TRBJ1-3
v_call: TRBV4-1
clone_size: NA
d_call: NA
cdr3_nt: TGCGCCAGCAGCCAAAGGGTTTCTGGAAACACCATATATTTT
cdr3_aa: CASSQRVSGNTIYF

j_call: TRBJ2-3
v_call: TRBV7-9
clone_size: NA
d_call: TRBD1
cdr3_nt: TGTGCCAGCAGCGGGAGGACAGGGTTACAAGATACGCAGTATTTT
cdr3_aa: CASSGRTGLQDTQYF

j_call: TRBJ2-7
v_call: TRBV29-1
clone_size: NA
d_call: TRBD2
cdr3_nt: TGCAGCGTTGAAGGACCGACTAGCGGGAGTTTATACGAGCAGTACTTC
cdr3_aa: CSVEGPTSGSLYEQYF

j_call: TRBJ2-7
v_call: TRBV29-1
clone_size: NA
d_call: TRBD2
cdr3_nt: TGCAGCGCTCCGCCCCCGGGACTAGCGGGAGGGCATCCCTCCTACGAGCAGTACTTC
cdr3_aa: CSAPPPGLAGGHPSYEQYF

j_call: TRBJ2-1
v_call: TRBV19
clone_size: NA
d_call: TRBD2
cdr3_nt: TGTGCCAGTAGAGGCGGGAGCAAGTACAATGAGCAGTTCTTC
cdr3_aa: CASRGGSKYNEQFF

j_call: TRBJ2-1
v_call: TRBV28
clone_size: once
d_call: NA
cdr3_nt: TGTGCCAGCAGTTATCAAGGGTTCGATGAGCAGTTCTTC
cdr3_aa: CASSYQGFDEQFF

j_call: TRBJ1-2
v_call: TRBV7-8
clone_size: NA
d_call: NA
cdr3_nt: TGTGCCAGCAGCCTACGTGGGGTTGCAAACTATGGCTACACCTTC
cdr3_aa: CASSLRGVANYGYTF

j_call: TRBJ2-6
v_call: TRBV6-1
clone_size: NA
d_call: NA
cdr3_nt: TGTGCCAGCAGTGAAGATAACCGATACTCTGGGGCCAACGTCCTGACTTTC
cdr3_aa: CASSEDNRYSGANVLTF

j_call: TRBJ1-2
v_call: TRBV4-2
clone_size: NA
d_call: TRBD1
cdr3_nt: TGTGCCAGCAGCCAAGAGGACAGGGCCTCGTATGGCTACACCTTC
cdr3_aa: CASSQEDRASYGYTF

j_call: TRBJ2-1
v_call: TRBV25-1
clone_size: NA
d_call: NA
cdr3_nt: TGTGCCAGCAGTGACATCCTAAGTTCGCGGTTCAATGAGCAGTTCTTC
cdr3_aa: CASSDILSSRFNEQFF

j_call: TRBJ1-3
v_call: TRBV28
clone_size: NA
d_call: TRBD1
cdr3_nt: TGTGCCGGTAGGACAGGGAACACCATATATTTT
cdr3_aa: CAGRTGNTIYF

j_call: TRBJ2-1
v_call: TRBV7-7
clone_size: NA
d_call: TRBD1
cdr3_nt: TGTGCCAGCAGCGCCGGGACAGGGGTTGCTAATGAGCAGTTCTTC
cdr3_aa: CASSAGTGVANEQFF

j_call: TRBJ2-1
v_call: TRBV4-1
clone_size: NA
d_call: TRBD2
cdr3_nt: TGCGCCAGCAGCCAGACTAGCGGGATTTACAATGAGCAGTTCTTC
cdr3_aa: CASSQTSGIYNEQFF

j_call: TRBJ2-1
v_call: TRBV9
clone_size: NA
d_call: TRBD2
cdr3_nt: TGTGCCAGCAGCCCTCCAGGAGGGAGGGCCGAGAATGAGCAGTTCTTC
cdr3_aa: CASSPPGGRAENEQFF

j_call: TRBJ2-7
v_call: TRBV9
clone_size: NA
d_call: NA
cdr3_nt: TGTGCCAGCAGCGTAGAGGGGGGTTCCTACGAGCAGTACTTC
cdr3_aa: CASSVEGGSYEQYF

j_call: TRBJ1-1
v_call: TRBV2
clone_size: NA
d_call: NA
cdr3_nt: TGTGCCAGACTCGGGACGCCAACCGGCCTAGGCTCTGAAGCTTTCTTT
cdr3_aa: CARLGTPTGLGSEAFF

j_call: TRBJ2-7
v_call: TRBV4-1
clone_size: NA
d_call: NA
cdr3_nt: TGCGCCAGCAGCCAAGGGATGAAGGGTACCTACGAGCAGTACTTC
cdr3_aa: CASSQGMKGTYEQYF

j_call: TRBJ1-1
v_call: TRBV30
clone_size: NA
d_call: NA
cdr3_nt: TGTGCCTGGATCCCACTGCGGGGTCCGACCTCTGAAGCTTTCTTT
cdr3_aa: CAWIPLRGPTSEAFF

j_call: TRBJ1-3
v_call: TRBV30
clone_size: few
d_call: NA
cdr3_nt: TGTGCCGCAGACAGGGGAAACACCATATATTTT
cdr3_aa: CAADRGNTIYF

j_call: TRBJ2-7
v_call: TRBV28
clone_size: once
d_call: NA
cdr3_nt: TGTGCCAGCAGTGCCTTATTCGGGCGCTCCTACGAGCAGTACTTC
cdr3_aa: CASSALFGRSYEQYF

j_call: TRBJ2-3
v_call: TRBV19
clone_size: NA
d_call: TRBD2
cdr3_nt: TGTGCCAGTAGTATCCGACTAGCGGGAAACACAGATACGCAGTATTTT
cdr3_aa: CASSIRLAGNTDTQYF

j_call: TRBJ1-1
v_call: TRBV30
clone_size: few
d_call: NA
cdr3_nt: TGTGCCTGGAGTGTAAGGTTGATGAACACTGAAGCTTTCTTT
cdr3_aa: CAWSVRLMNTEAFF

j_call: TRBJ2-2
v_call: TRBV27
clone_size: NA
d_call: NA
cdr3_nt: TGTGCCAGCAGTTTCTACGGCGGGAACACCGGGGAGCTGTTTTTT
cdr3_aa: CASSFYGGNTGELFF

j_call: TRBJ2-5
v_call: TRBV7-9
clone_size: once
d_call: NA
cdr3_nt: TGTGCCAGCAGCTTAGTATTAGGGGTAATTAAAGAGACCCAGTACTTC
cdr3_aa: CASSLVLGVIKETQYF

j_call: TRBJ2-1
v_call: TRBV29-1
clone_size: NA
d_call: NA
cdr3_nt: TGCAGCGTTGAAGGAGCCAAACTAGTTGTCAATGAGCAGTTCTTC
cdr3_aa: CSVEGAKLVVNEQFF

j_call: TRBJ1-1
v_call: TRBV6-1
clone_size: few
d_call: NA
cdr3_nt: TGTGCCAGCAGCGCCGGGGAGGCTTTCTTT
cdr3_aa: CASSAGEAFF

j_call: TRBJ2-7
v_call: TRBV28
clone_size: NA
d_call: TRBD1
cdr3_nt: TGTGCCAGCAGTCTATGGGACAGGACCTCCTACGAGCAGTACTTC
cdr3_aa: CASSLWDRTSYEQYF

j_call: TRBJ2-2
v_call: TRBV4-3
clone_size: NA
d_call: NA
cdr3_nt: TGCGCCAGCAGCACAATTCGTGGGAGAAACACCGGGGAGCTGTTTTTT
cdr3_aa: CASSTIRGRNTGELFF

j_call: TRBJ2-2
v_call: TRBV9
clone_size: NA
d_call: NA
cdr3_nt: TGTGCCAGCAGCGTGGGAGCAGGGCCCGGGGAGCTGTTTTTT
cdr3_aa: CASSVGAGPGELFF

j_call: TRBJ1-3
v_call: TRBV5-4
clone_size: few
d_call: NA
cdr3_nt: TGTGCCAGCAGCCCCGGCCCGCTTCCCTCTGGAAACACCATATATTTT
cdr3_aa: CASSPGPLPSGNTIYF

j_call: TRBJ1-2
v_call: TRBV19
clone_size: NA
d_call: NA
cdr3_nt: TGTGCCAGTAGTACCGACAGCAGGGGCTACACCTTC
cdr3_aa: CASSTDSRGYTF

j_call: TRBJ2-7
v_call: TRBV5-4
clone_size: NA
d_call: NA
cdr3_nt: TGTGCCAGCAGCTTAAGCCCTTACGAGCAGTACTTC
cdr3_aa: CASSLSPYEQYF

j_call: TRBJ2-5
v_call: TRBV29-1
clone_size: NA
d_call: TRBD1
cdr3_nt: TGCAGCGGTCGACAGGGACCACAAGAGACCCAGTACTTC
cdr3_aa: CSGRQGPQETQYF

j_call: TRBJ2-1
v_call: TRBV13
clone_size: NA
d_call: NA
cdr3_nt: TGTGCCAGCAGCTTGCGAGCGAAGGACAGCTACAATGAGCAGTTCTTC
cdr3_aa: CASSLRAKDSYNEQFF

j_call: TRBJ2-7
v_call: TRBV7-8
clone_size: few
d_call: NA
cdr3_nt: TGTGCCAGCAGCCTCTCCTACGAGCAGTACTTC
cdr3_aa: CASSLSYEQYF

j_call: TRBJ1-1
v_call: TRBV28
clone_size: NA
d_call: TRBD1
cdr3_nt: TGTGCCAGCAGTCAAGGGGGCTACGGTGAAGCTTTCTTT
cdr3_aa: CASSQGGYGEAFF

j_call: TRBJ2-1
v_call: TRBV27
clone_size: NA
d_call: NA
cdr3_nt: TGTGCCAGCAGTTTTTGGCAGAACAATGAGCAGTTCTTC
cdr3_aa: CASSFWQNNEQFF